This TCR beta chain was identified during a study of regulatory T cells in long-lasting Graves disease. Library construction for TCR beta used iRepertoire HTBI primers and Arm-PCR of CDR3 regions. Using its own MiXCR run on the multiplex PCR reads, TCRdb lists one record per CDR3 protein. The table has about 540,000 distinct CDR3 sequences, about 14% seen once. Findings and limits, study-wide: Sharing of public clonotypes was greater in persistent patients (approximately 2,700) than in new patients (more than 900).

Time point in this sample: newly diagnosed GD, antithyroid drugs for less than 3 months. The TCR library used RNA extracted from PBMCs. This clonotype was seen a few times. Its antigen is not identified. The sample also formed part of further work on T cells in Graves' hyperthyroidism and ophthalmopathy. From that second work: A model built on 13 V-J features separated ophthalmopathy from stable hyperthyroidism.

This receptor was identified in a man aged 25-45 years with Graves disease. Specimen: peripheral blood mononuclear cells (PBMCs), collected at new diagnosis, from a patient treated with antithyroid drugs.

The DNA for the CDR3 is TGTGCCAGCAGTTACAGGGAGGAGTATGGCTACACCTTC. Translated, it gives CASSYREEYGYTF. This rearrangement joins TRBV6-5 to TRBJ1-2, with D unclear. Trimming stripped 2 bases from V and 5 bases from J, with 9 bases between. Germline assignment: CDR1 MNHEY and CDR2 SVGAGI. The CDR3 extends over 13 amino acids.